This T cell receptor beta chain came from a study of cytomegalovirus exposure and HLA in healthy donors. PCR primers comprised 60 Vbeta and 13 Jbeta primers. Generated by immunoSEQ multiplex PCR, the TCRdb table keeps only in-frame clones and is missing some. Of some 200,000 clones in the sample, around 80% were seen once. This CDR3 comprises 13 residues. Germline CDR1 is MNHNS and CDR2 is SASEGT. V lost 7 bases and J 8 bases, leaving 17 bases between the germline ends. Sequencing was carried out using PBMCs. The TCR originated in a woman in her fifties or sixties in good health and CMV-seropositive. The J gene is TRBJ1-2, the V gene TRBV6-1, with D possibly matching TRBD1 (6 bases). The CDR3 DNA reads TGTGCCAGCACAAAACAGGGTCCTGGGGGCTACACCTTC. Encoded protein: CASTKQGPGGYTF.